This TCR beta chain stems from a study of CD8+CD57+ T cells in acquired aplastic anemia. The authors sequenced patients whose flow cytometry had shown CD8+CD57+ cell expansion. Genomic DNA was employed as the template in profiling TCR beta VDJ and CDR3. TCRdb re-analysed the reads in MiXCR, keeping a single row per CDR3 protein. The table includes under 350,000 distinct CDR3 sequences, about 50% detected once. Trimming pared 3 bases from V and 7 bases from J, leaving 16 bases between. The germline V gene has CDR1 DFQATT and CDR2 SNEGSKA (reference sequence). The CDR3 runs to 13 residues. The sample consisted of sorted CD4+, CD8+, or CD8+CD57+ T cells (not recorded which) from PBMCs. The chain links TRBV20-1 to TRBJ2-7, with TRBD1 as a possible D gene (6 bases). The source of this sequence is a human donor with aplastic anemia. CDR3: CSARGHEFLEQYF. The CDR3 coding sequence is TGCAGTGCTAGGGGACACGAATTTTTGGAGCAGTACTTC.